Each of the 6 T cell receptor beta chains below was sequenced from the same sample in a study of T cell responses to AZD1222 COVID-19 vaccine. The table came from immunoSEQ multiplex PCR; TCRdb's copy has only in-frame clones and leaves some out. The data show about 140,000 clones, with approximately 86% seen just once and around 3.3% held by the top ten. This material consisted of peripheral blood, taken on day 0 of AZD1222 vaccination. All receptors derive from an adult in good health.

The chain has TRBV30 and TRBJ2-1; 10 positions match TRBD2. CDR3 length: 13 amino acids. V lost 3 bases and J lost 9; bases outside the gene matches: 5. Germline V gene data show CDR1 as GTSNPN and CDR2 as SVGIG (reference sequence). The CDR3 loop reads CAWRLAGKTEQFF. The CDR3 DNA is TGTGCCTGGAGACTAGCGGGAAAAACTGAGCAGTTCTTC.

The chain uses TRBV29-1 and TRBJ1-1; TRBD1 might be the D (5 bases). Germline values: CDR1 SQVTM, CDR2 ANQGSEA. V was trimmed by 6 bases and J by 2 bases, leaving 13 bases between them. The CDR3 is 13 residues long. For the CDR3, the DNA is TGCAGCGTCCTCGGGGCCCTTAACACTGAAGCTTTCTTT. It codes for CSVLGALNTEAFF.

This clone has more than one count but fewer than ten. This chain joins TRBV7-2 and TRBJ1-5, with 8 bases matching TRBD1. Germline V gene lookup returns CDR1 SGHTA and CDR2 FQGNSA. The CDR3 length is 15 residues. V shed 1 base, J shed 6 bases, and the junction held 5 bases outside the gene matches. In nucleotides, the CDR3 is TGTGCCAGCAGCTTAGACCAGGGGGCGTCTCAGCCCCAGCATTTT. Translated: CASSLDQGASQPQHF. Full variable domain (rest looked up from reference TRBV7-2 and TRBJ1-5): GAGVSQSPSNKVTEKGKDVELRCDPISGHTALYWYRQSLGQGLEFLIYFQGNSAPDKSGLPSDRFSAERTGGSVSTLTIQRTQQEDSAVYLCASSLDQGASQPQHFGDGTRLSIL.

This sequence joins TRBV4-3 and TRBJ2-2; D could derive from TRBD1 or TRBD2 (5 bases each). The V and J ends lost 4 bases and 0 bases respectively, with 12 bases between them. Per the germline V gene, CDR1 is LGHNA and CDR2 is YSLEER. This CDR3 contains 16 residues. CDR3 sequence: CASSRQPGPNTGELFF. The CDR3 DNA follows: TGCGCCAGCAGCCGGCAACCGGGACCGAACACCGGGGAGCTGTTTTTT.

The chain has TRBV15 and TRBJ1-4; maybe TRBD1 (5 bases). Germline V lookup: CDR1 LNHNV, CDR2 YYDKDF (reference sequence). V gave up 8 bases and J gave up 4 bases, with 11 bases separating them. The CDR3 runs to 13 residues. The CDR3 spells CATGPGGNEKLFF. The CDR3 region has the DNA TGTGCCACCGGTCCGGGGGGTAATGAAAAACTGTTTTTT.

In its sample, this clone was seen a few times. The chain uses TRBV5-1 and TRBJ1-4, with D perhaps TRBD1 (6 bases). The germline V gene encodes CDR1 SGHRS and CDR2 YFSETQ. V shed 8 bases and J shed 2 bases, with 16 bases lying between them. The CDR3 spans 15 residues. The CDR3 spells CASKQGLWTNEKLFF. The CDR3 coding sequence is TGCGCCAGTAAACAGGGTTTGTGGACTAATGAAAAACTGTTTTTT.